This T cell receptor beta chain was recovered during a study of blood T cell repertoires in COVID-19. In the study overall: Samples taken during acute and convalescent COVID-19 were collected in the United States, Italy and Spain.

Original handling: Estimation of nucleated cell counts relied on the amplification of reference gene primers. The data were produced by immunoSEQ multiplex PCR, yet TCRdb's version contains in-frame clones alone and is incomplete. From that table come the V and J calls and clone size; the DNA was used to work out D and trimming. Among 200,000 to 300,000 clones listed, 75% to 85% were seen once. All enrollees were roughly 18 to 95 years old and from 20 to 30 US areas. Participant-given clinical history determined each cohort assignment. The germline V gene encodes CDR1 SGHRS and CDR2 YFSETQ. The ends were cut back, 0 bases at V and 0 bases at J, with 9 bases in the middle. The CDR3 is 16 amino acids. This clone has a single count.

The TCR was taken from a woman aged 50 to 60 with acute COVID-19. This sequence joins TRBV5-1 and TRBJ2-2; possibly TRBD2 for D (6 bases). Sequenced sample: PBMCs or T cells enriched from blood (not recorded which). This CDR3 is CASSLDGSTNTGELFF. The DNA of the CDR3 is TGCGCCAGCAGCTTGGACGGGAGCACGAACACCGGGGAGCTGTTTTTT.